This entry concerns a single T cell receptor (beta chain). Its specificity is not known. The junction departs from germline at one end; a sequencing error may be responsible. This record comes from a study of blood T cells in healthy people across ages. General study findings and limits: Possibly confounding the expanded clonotype changes was the fact that donor CMV status was unknown. Naive and antigen-experienced cells could not be conclusively compared, given unsorted PBMCs.

For the second PCR, which ran for about 7 to 11 cycles, a sample-barcoded 5' primer and a J-beta primer mix were used. TCRdb re-called the 5' RACE reads with MiXCR, one entry per CDR3 protein. The sample has fewer than 2,000,000 distinct CDR3 sequences, around 36% seen once; the top ten hold approximately 10%. Drawing of peripheral blood yielded 7.5 to 10 milliliters from each donor. Germline V gives CDR1 LGHDT, CDR2 YNNKEL (reference sequence). The CDR3 has 13 residues. The clonotype comes from a young woman in good health. The sequencing sample was made of blood. J is TRBJ1-4 and V is TRBV3-1, with unresolved D. CDR3 nucleotides: TGTGCCTGCAGCCGAAAAGGGAGTGGAAAACTGTTTTTT. It codes for CACSRKGSGKLFF.